Sequencing of this T cell receptor beta chain was carried out in a study of immune evolution from preneoplasia to lung adenocarcinoma. Notes on this clone: Its target is unknown.

The germline V gene has CDR1 SGHNT and CDR2 YYREEE (reference sequence). Trimming pared 4 bases from V and 6 bases from J, leaving 13 bases between. The CDR3 runs to 14 residues. Sequencing was performed with immunoSEQ multiplex PCR; in TCRdb, only in-frame clones are kept and a portion is missing. Found here are over 13,000 clones, around three quarters of them singletons; the top ten hold 4.9%. Patients had resection in Japan or China between about 2013 and 2017. Overall study findings and caveats: Later-stage lesions appeared to have more T cells, more diversity, less clonality. Top clone frequencies peaked in normal lung, apparently declining through invasive adenocarcinoma.

This receptor was identified in a person between 65 and 79 years old with lung adenocarcinoma. The V call is TRBV5-4, the J call TRBJ2-2; perhaps TRBD1 as D (6 bases). Sequences were obtained from FFPE minimally invasive lung adenocarcinoma tissue. This CDR3 is CASSPQQGSGELFF. DNA of the CDR3: TGTGCCAGCAGCCCCCAACAGGGTTCCGGGGAGCTGTTTTTT.